This entry features one TCR beta chain sequence. Its target is unknown. Treatment was busulfan-fludarabine conditioning, a marrow graft, and cyclophosphamide on days +3 and +4. The source of the sample is a study of T cells after posttransplantation cyclophosphamide. The study, taken as a whole, reports: Donor CD8+ memory clones often dominated recipient blood repertoires at later times. Blood and skin or GI T cell repertoires showed limited TRB overlap. Recipient CMV seropositivity and CMV reactivation strongly tracked TRB clonality.

Sequencing was performed with immunoSEQ multiplex PCR; in TCRdb, only in-frame clones are kept and a portion is missing. The sample consists of 1,500 to 2,500 clones, approximately 71% of them appearing once. V was pared by 4 bases and J by 3 bases, with 11 bases between. The germline gives CDR1 SGHRS, CDR2 YFSETQ. The CDR3 is made up of 13 amino acids. The chain carries TRBV5-1 and TRBJ2-7; D might be TRBD1 (6 bases). The origin of this receptor is a male patient aged 30 to 40 who received an allogeneic stem cell transplant from a related donor, was CMV-positive, and had no GVHD. Some of these T cells may belong to the graft donor. The material sequenced was CD8+ T cells sorted from PBMCs, taken 242 days after a stem cell transplant with posttransplant cyclophosphamide. CDR3 sequence (DNA): TGCGCCAGCAGCACCGGGACAAACTACGAGCAGTACTTC. Translated, it gives CASSTGTNYEQYF.